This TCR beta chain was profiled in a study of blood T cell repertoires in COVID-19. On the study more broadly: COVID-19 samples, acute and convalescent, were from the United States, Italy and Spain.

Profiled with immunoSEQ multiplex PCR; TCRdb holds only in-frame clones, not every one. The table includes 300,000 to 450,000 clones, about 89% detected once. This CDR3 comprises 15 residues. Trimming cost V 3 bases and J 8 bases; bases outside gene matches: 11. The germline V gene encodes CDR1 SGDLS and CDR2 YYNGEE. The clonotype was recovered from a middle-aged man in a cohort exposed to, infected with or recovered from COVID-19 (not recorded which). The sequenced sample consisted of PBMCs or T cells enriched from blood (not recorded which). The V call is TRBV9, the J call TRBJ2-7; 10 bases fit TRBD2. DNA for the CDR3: TGTGCCAGCAGCGACCAGCGGGAGGGCTTACAGAAGCAGTACTTC. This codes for CASSDQREGLQKQYF.